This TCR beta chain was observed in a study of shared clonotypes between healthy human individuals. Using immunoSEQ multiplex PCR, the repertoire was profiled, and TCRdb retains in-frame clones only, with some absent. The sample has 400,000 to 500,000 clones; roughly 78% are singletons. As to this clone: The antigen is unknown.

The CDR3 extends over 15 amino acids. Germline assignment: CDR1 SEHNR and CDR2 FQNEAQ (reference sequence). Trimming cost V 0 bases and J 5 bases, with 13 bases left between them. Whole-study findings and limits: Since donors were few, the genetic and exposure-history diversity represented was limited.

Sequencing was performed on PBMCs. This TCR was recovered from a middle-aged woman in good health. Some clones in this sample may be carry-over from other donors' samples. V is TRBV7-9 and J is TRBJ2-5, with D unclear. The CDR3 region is CASSLAWPSLETQYF. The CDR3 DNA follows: TGTGCCAGCAGCTTAGCCTGGCCTAGTTTGGAGACCCAGTACTTC.